This T cell receptor (beta chain) was captured in a study of breast tumors, draining lymph nodes, adjacent tissues. Axillary draining lymph nodes of breast cancer patients supplied the node samples. Study outcomes and limitations: The lymph node origin of tumor T cells was framed as consistent with a hypothesis, not demonstrated. Compared with basal-like, luminal-like tumors shared significantly more repertoire with nontumor tissue.

This clonotype was picked up many times. Its antigen is undetermined. The length of the CDR3 is 13 residues. CDR1 and CDR2 from the germline V gene are MNHEY and SVGAGI. V gave up 8 bases and J gave up 3 bases, with 8 bases separating them. Each CDR3 protein is one row after TCRdb ran MiXCR on the multiplex PCR reads. The data show fewer than 200,000 distinct CDR3 sequences, about 30% seen once. The sequence came from a female donor with breast cancer. Some clones in this sample may be carry-over from other donors' samples. The rearrangement uses TRBV6-5 and TRBJ2-6; TRBD1 might be the D (6 bases). Source material: axillary lymph node tissue. The CDR3 sequence: CASQGLGANVLTF. CDR3 in DNA: TGTGCCAGCCAGGGGCTTGGGGCCAACGTCCTGACTTTC.